These T cell receptor beta chains were read from a single sample in a study of OX40 agonist ivuxolimab in advanced cancers. Assay used: immunoSEQ multiplex PCR; TCRdb lists only in-frame clones, some missing. The table lists 45,000 to 50,000 clones, about 85% of them singletons. This specimen was CD4+ or CD8+ T cells sorted from blood, taken in a trial of the OX40 agonist ivuxolimab. These receptors were obtained from an adult with an advanced solid tumor such as melanoma, head and neck, liver or kidney cancer. CDR3s include the opening cysteine and the closing phenylalanine or tryptophan. The order of the fields is clone size, V gene, J gene, D gene, CDR3 DNA, CDR3 protein. The D gene is left open where the match is weak. Clone size is given for some rows only: seen once, a few or many times, or a class if the clone is expanded.

-	TRBV5-4	TRBJ2-2	TRBD2	TGTGCCAGCGGACTAGCGGGATTTCCCGGGGAGCTGTTTTTT	CASGLAGFPGELFF
-	TRBV29-1	TRBJ2-5	TRBD1	TGCAGCGTTGCAGACAGGGGGAAAGAGACCCAGTACTTC	CSVADRGKETQYF
-	TRBV6-4	TRBJ2-1	-	TGTGCCAGCAGTGACCGAGAGAAGGATGAGCAGTTCTTC	CASSDREKDEQFF
-	TRBV11-2	TRBJ2-1	-	TGTGCCAGCAGCTTAGATTACGGCTCCACCCTCTACAATGAGCAGTTCTTC	CASSLDYGSTLYNEQFF
-	TRBV29-1	TRBJ2-2	-	TGCAGCGTTGATACGGGCAGAGGGACCGGGGAGCTGTTTTTT	CSVDTGRGTGELFF
-	TRBV4-1	TRBJ2-3	TRBD2	TGCGCCAGCAGCCCCGGGGGGGCAGATACGCAGTATTTT	CASSPGGADTQYF
many	TRBV4-1	TRBJ2-5	TRBD1	TGCGCCAGCAGCCCGGGACAGCTCGAGACCCAGTACTTC	CASSPGQLETQYF
-	TRBV11-3	TRBJ2-7	TRBD2	TGTGCCAGCAGCTTAACTAGCGGGAGTTCCTACGAGCAGTACTTC	CASSLTSGSSYEQYF
-	TRBV5-1	TRBJ1-2	-	TGCGCCAGCGGCCCGGATGGTAAAGGCTACACCTTC	CASGPDGKGYTF
-	TRBV7-6	TRBJ2-2	-	TGTGCCAGCAGCGTTGGGCAGGGAAGGTACACCGGGGAGCTGTTTTTT	CASSVGQGRYTGELFF
-	TRBV10-3	TRBJ1-2	-	TGTGCCATTGGGACGGGGAATAACTATGGCTACACCTTC	CAIGTGNNYGYTF
-	TRBV7-8	TRBJ2-1	TRBD2	TGTGCCAGCAGCTCGGTGACTAGCGGGAGGGGTCATGAGCAGTTCTTC	CASSSVTSGRGHEQFF
few	TRBV2	TRBJ2-7	-	TGTGCCAGCAGTGACGGATTCTACGAGCAGTACTTC	CASSDGFYEQYF
-	TRBV6-1	TRBJ2-5	-	TGTGCCAGCAGTCCCGGTGCCGCGAGGGAGACCCAGTACTTC	CASSPGAARETQYF
-	TRBV13	TRBJ2-1	TRBD2	TGTGCCAGCAGCTCGCGGCCGGTGGGGCTAGCGGGAGTTGAGCAGTTCTTC	CASSSRPVGLAGVEQFF
-	TRBV4-1	TRBJ2-7	-	TGCGCCAGCAGCCAAGAGGACAGGATAGGCGGGAGAGATAGCTACGAGCAGTACTTC	CASSQEDRIGGRDSYEQYF
-	TRBV6-6	TRBJ1-1	-	TGTGCCAGCAGTATCCTAGGGGGAGACACTGAAGCTTTCTTT	CASSILGGDTEAFF
-	TRBV7-3	TRBJ2-7	TRBD2	TGTGCCAGCAGCTCCGGGACTAGCTACGAGCAGTACTTC	CASSSGTSYEQYF
-	TRBV7-9	TRBJ2-7	-	TGTGCCAGCAGCTCGACCTCGGGCTACGAGCAGTACTTC	CASSSTSGYEQYF
-	TRBV2	TRBJ2-5	-	TGTGCCAGCAGTCCAATTAAAGAGACCCAGTACTTC	CASSPIKETQYF
-	TRBV5-1	TRBJ1-2	TRBD1	TGCGCCAGCAGCACTAACAGGGGTGGGGGCTACACCTTC	CASSTNRGGGYTF
-	TRBV4-1	TRBJ2-3	-	TGCGCCAGCAGCCAAGAACGGACAGTTAGCACAGATACGCAGTATTTT	CASSQERTVSTDTQYF
-	TRBV11-3	TRBJ1-1	-	TGTGCCAGCAGCCCCCGGACCGAAGGAGTGAACACTGAAGCTTTCTTT	CASSPRTEGVNTEAFF
-	TRBV7-8	TRBJ1-4	-	TGTGCCAGCAGATCCGGACCCGGGGAACTGTTTTTT	CASRSGPGELFF
-	TRBV6-1	TRBJ1-1	-	TGTGCCAGCACTCCGTTGGTGAACACTGAAGCTTTCTTT	CASTPLVNTEAFF
-	TRBV7-2	TRBJ2-7	TRBD2	TGTGCCAGCAGCTTATTCCCTATACCTAGCGGGGGGTACGAGCAGTACTTC	CASSLFPIPSGGYEQYF
-	TRBV2	TRBJ2-7	-	TGTGCCAGCAGTGGGGGGACCTCGCTGGCCTACGAGCAGTACTTC	CASSGGTSLAYEQYF
-	TRBV15	TRBJ1-1	TRBD1	TGTGCCACCAGCAGGACCCGGGACAGGGGAGTCACTGAAGCTTTCTTT	CATSRTRDRGVTEAFF
-	TRBV5-5	TRBJ1-2	TRBD1	TGTGCCAGCAGCTTCTGGACAGGGAACTATGGCTACACCTTC	CASSFWTGNYGYTF
once	TRBV27	TRBJ1-2	TRBD1	TGTGCCAGCACGAGTGGGACAGGGTCCCGAAGTGGCTACACCTTC	CASTSGTGSRSGYTF
once	TRBV7-6	TRBJ1-2	-	TGTGCCAGCAGCTTAGAAGCCGACAGCCCTAACTATGGCTACACCTTC	CASSLEADSPNYGYTF
-	TRBV4-1	TRBJ2-3	-	TGCGCCAGCAGCCAAGATCTAAGTACGCAGTATTTT	CASSQDLSTQYF
-	TRBV29-1	TRBJ2-1	-	TGCAGCGTTGAAGATCTGATCGACAATGAGCAGTTCTTC	CSVEDLIDNEQFF
-	TRBV7-2	TRBJ1-1	TRBD1	TGTGCCAGCAGCTTCGGGACAGGGGGCACTGAAGCTTTCTTT	CASSFGTGGTEAFF
-	TRBV6-4	TRBJ2-3	-	TGTGCCAGCGCCCAGGGGTTCTTTAGCACAGATACGCAGTATTTT	CASAQGFFSTDTQYF
-	TRBV2	TRBJ2-7	TRBD2	TGTGCCAGCAGTGGGGGACTAGCGGGAGGGGGCGAGCAGTACTTC	CASSGGLAGGGEQYF
-	TRBV20-1	TRBJ2-7	-	TGCAGTGCCCGTGGTGTACGCGAGCAGTACTTC	CSARGVREQYF
-	TRBV6-5	TRBJ1-2	-	TGTGCCAGCAGTTACGCCAGGGGCTCTATCTATGGCTACACCTTC	CASSYARGSIYGYTF
-	TRBV11-2	TRBJ2-1	TRBD2	TGTGCCAGCAGTACCGTAAAGCGGGAGGTTGATTACAATGAGCAGTTCTTC	CASSTVKREVDYNEQFF
-	TRBV4-1	TRBJ2-7	-	TGCGCCAGCAGCCAAGATAGGGCTAGGGGGAGGGTCCACGAGCAGTACTTC	CASSQDRARGRVHEQYF
-	TRBV5-6	TRBJ1-2	TRBD1	TGTGCCAGCAGCTTTCAGGGGGCTGTCTATGGCTACACCTTC	CASSFQGAVYGYTF
-	TRBV2	TRBJ1-3	-	TGTGCCAGCAGTGGAGCATTCTCTGGAAACACCATATATTTT	CASSGAFSGNTIYF
-	TRBV6-1	TRBJ1-5	-	TGTGCCAGCAGTTATGAAGGGGGGCAGCCCCAGCATTTT	CASSYEGGQPQHF
once	TRBV4-1	TRBJ1-2	TRBD1	TGCGCCAGCAGCCAAGAAGGGGGACAGTCTTATGGCTACACCTTC	CASSQEGGQSYGYTF
-	TRBV28	TRBJ1-5	TRBD1	TGTGCCAGCAGTATAAACCGACAGGGGCGTCAGCCCCAGCATTTT	CASSINRQGRQPQHF